This entry lists 12 T cell receptor beta chains sequenced from one sample in a study of cytomegalovirus exposure and HLA in healthy donors. PCR involved 60 Vbeta and 13 Jbeta primers. Repertoires were generated with immunoSEQ multiplex PCR, while TCRdb's copy carries only in-frame clones and drops some. This repertoire shows nearly 95,000 clones, approximately 63% found once; its top ten account for 6% to 6.5%. Specimen: PBMCs. These receptors were taken from a woman aged 30 to 39 in good health and CMV-seronegative.

The J gene is TRBJ2-7, the V gene TRBV6-1, with 10 bases lining up with TRBD2. This CDR3 is built from 17 residues. Trimming removed 1 base from V and 2 bases from J; junction bases left unmatched: 8. Germline V gives CDR1 MNHNS, CDR2 SASEGT. The CDR3 is CASSEGLSGGLTYEQYF. The CDR3 bases are TGTGCCAGCAGTGAAGGTCTTAGCGGGGGGTTAACCTACGAGCAGTACTTC.

The rearrangement uses TRBV27 and TRBJ1-6, with D possibly being TRBD1 (6 bases). CDR1 is MNHEY and CDR2 is SMNVEV in the germline V gene (reference sequence). CDR3 length equals 14 residues. V lost 8 bases and J 5 bases, leaving 13 bases between the germline ends. CDR3 coding DNA: TGTGCCAGCGGTAATCCAGGGGATAATTCACCCCTCCACTTT. Protein: CASGNPGDNSPLHF.

This clone occurred a few times. The chain joins TRBV4-1 to TRBJ1-1; D ambiguous. This CDR3 comprises 12 residues. CDR1 is MGHRA and CDR2 is YSYEKL in the germline V gene. V lost 4 bases, J lost 5 bases, and 8 bases lay in between. The CDR3 loop is CASSLRGTEAFF. DNA of the CDR3: TGCGCCAGCAGCCTACGGGGAACTGAAGCTTTCTTT.

This clone was seen a few times. The rearrangement joins TRBV4-3 to TRBJ2-5; no clear D. There are 13 residues in the CDR3. V was cut by 3 bases and J by 5 bases, with 10 bases left in between. Per the germline V gene, CDR1 is LGHNA and CDR2 is YSLEER. CDR3 DNA: TGCGCCAGCAGCCAGAACTTCGAGGAGACCCAGTACTTC. Residues: CASSQNFEETQYF.

The V and J genes are TRBV27 and TRBJ1-2, with 7 bases matching TRBD1. V shed 3 bases, J shed 2 bases, and the junction held 6 bases outside the gene matches. The CDR3 has 15 residues. CDR1 MNHEY and CDR2 SMNVEV come from the germline V gene (reference sequence). As DNA, the CDR3 is TGTGCCAGCAGTTTCGACCGCAGGGGGAACTATGGCTACACCTTC. Translating it yields CASSFDRRGNYGYTF.

This sequence joins TRBV2 and TRBJ2-1; TRBD2 matches at 8 bases. V shed 2 bases and J 5 bases; nucleotides not matched to a gene: 2. Germline CDR1 reads SNHLY; CDR2 reads FYNNEI. The CDR3 has 14 amino acids. CDR3 sequence reads: CASSESGGNNEQFF. The CDR3 DNA follows: TGTGCCAGCAGTGAAAGCGGGGGCAACAATGAGCAGTTCTTC. Full variable domain (outside the CDR3, taken from reference TRBV2 and TRBJ2-1): EPEVTQTPSHQVTQMGQEVILRCVPISNHLYFYWYRQILGQKVEFLVSFYNNEISEKSEIFDDQFSVERPDGSNFTLKIRSTKLEDSAMYFCASSESGGNNEQFFGPGTRLTVL.

This chain links TRBV11-2 with TRBJ2-6; D uncertain. Trimming removed 5 bases at V and 4 bases at J, with 21 bases between. CDR1 is SGHAT and CDR2 is FQNNGV in the germline V gene. This CDR3 has 18 residues. CDR3 in amino acids: CASSNRHLTAPGANVLTF. CDR3 bases: TGTGCCAGCAGCAATCGCCACCTAACCGCCCCCGGGGCCAACGTCCTGACTTTC.

The genes are TRBV7-9 and TRBJ2-5; weak D call: TRBD2 (7 bases). V was pared by 5 bases and J by 4 bases, with 17 bases between. Germline loops: CDR1 SEHNR, CDR2 FQNEAQ (reference sequence). The CDR3 is 15 residues long. The CDR3 spells CASSPPRGGGETQYF. CDR3 nucleotide sequence: TGTGCCAGCAGCCCCCCGAGGGGGGGCGGAGAGACCCAGTACTTC.

V and J are TRBV10-3 and TRBJ2-1; TRBD1 aligns across 8 bases. CDR1 ENHRY and CDR2 SYGVKD come from the germline V gene. Unmatched junction bases numbered 3, after V lost 4 bases and J lost 7 bases. This CDR3 is built from 13 residues. The CDR3 nucleotides read TGTGCCATCAGTGTCAACAGGGGGAATGAGCAGTTCTTC. Residues: CAISVNRGNEQFF.

The V gene is TRBV5-1, the J gene TRBJ2-2; 7 nucleotides agree with TRBD1. The V segment lost 4 bases and the J segment 0 bases; nucleotides outside the gene matches: 3. From germline, CDR1 is SGHRS and CDR2 YFSETQ. The CDR3 loop spans 15 amino acids. The CDR3: CASSPGGSNTGELFF. In DNA form, the CDR3 reads TGCGCCAGCAGCCCAGGGGGTTCGAACACCGGGGAGCTGTTTTTT.

The chain joins TRBV10-3 to TRBJ2-7; 8 bases match TRBD1. V shed 3 bases and J 3 bases; nucleotides not matched to a gene: 7. The CDR3 runs to 15 residues. CDR1 is ENHRY and CDR2 is SYGVKD in the germline V gene. The CDR3 protein is CAISDGNRGDYEQYF. The CDR3, as DNA: TGTGCCATCAGTGATGGGAACAGGGGGGACTACGAGCAGTACTTC.

The V and J genes are TRBV14 and TRBJ2-3; 12 bases map to TRBD2. Germline V gene sequence: CDR1 SGHDN, CDR2 FVKESK. V shed 6 bases and J 0 bases; nucleotides not matched to a gene: 1. The CDR3 is 15 residues long. CDR3 amino acids: CASRLAGGSTDTQYF. The CDR3 region has the DNA TGTGCCAGCAGGCTAGCGGGGGGGAGCACAGATACGCAGTATTTT. The entire variable domain, with the rest obtained from reference TRBV14 and TRBJ2-3, is as follows: EAGVTQFPSHSVIEKGQTVTLRCDPISGHDNLYWYRRVMGKEIKFLLHFVKESKQDESGMPNNRFLAERTGGTYSTLKVQPAELEDSGVYFCASRLAGGSTDTQYFGPGTRLTVL.